Detailed here is one T cell receptor beta chain. What it binds is unknown. This CDR3 is 12 amino acids long. V gave up 4 bases and J gave up 3 bases, with 9 bases separating them. Germline V gene sequence: CDR1 SQVTM, CDR2 ANQGSEA. This record comes from a study of CD8 T cells in ankylosing spondylitis. General study results and limits: Seemingly distinctive of ankylosing spondylitis blood was a TCR beta motif formed by eight highly homologous variants.

TCRdb passed the 5' RACE reads through MiXCR, listing each CDR3 protein once. The table records about 540,000 distinct CDR3 sequences, roughly 13% of them present only once. The rearrangement links TRBV29-1 to TRBJ1-1; D remains unclear. This receptor was identified in a male donor with ankylosing spondylitis. What was sequenced was blood, either unsorted or a sorted T cell fraction (not recorded which). Written as DNA, the CDR3 is TGCAGCGTTGGAGACGGGGACACTGAAGCTTTCTTT. Its protein is CSVGDGDTEAFF.